Below, 20 T cell receptor beta chains from the same sample are listed, as sequenced in a study of T cells after yellow fever vaccination. TCRdb processed the 5' RACE reads anew with MiXCR; each CDR3 protein has one entry. The table lists 500,000 to 650,000 distinct CDR3 sequences, 12% of them singletons. The source material was PBMCs, sampled on the day of the yellow fever booster vaccination. The receptor source for this set is a young man who received the YFV17D yellow fever vaccine.

This clonotype was recorded a few times. The V gene is TRBV6-1, the J gene TRBJ2-2; 9 bases align to TRBD1. The length of the CDR3 is 15 residues. The junction had 1 base not matched to a gene; V was cut back by 3 bases and J by 2 bases. The germline V gene has CDR1 MNHNS and CDR2 SASEGT. The CDR3 DNA follows: TGTGCCAGCAGTGAGGGACAGGGAAACACCGGGGAGCTGTTTTTT. Translated, it gives CASSEGQGNTGELFF.

The V call is TRBV11-1, the J call TRBJ2-6; 8 bases align to TRBD1. The V gene end was trimmed by 5 bases and the J gene end by 2 bases; junction bases not matched to a gene: 11. The CDR3 is 18 amino acids. CDR1 SGHAT and CDR2 FQDESV come from the germline V gene (reference sequence). The CDR3: CASSLGTGVSPGANVLTF. CDR3 DNA: TGTGCCAGCAGCCTCGGGACAGGCGTTTCTCCTGGGGCCAACGTCCTGACTTTC.

In this sample, this clonotype turned up a few times. The chain uses TRBV7-2 and TRBJ2-1, with D possibly TRBD2 on 5 matching bases. The germline V and J ends were trimmed by 7 bases and 1 base, with 14 bases remaining between them. The CDR3 has 15 residues. The germline V gene has CDR1 SGHTA and CDR2 FQGNSA. The CDR3 coding sequence is TGTGCCAGCAACGAGGTGCCGGGGTCCTACAATGAGCAGTTCTTC. Translation: CASNEVPGSYNEQFF.

This clonotype was observed at least ten times. The chain combines TRBV20-1 with TRBJ2-3; D is uncertain. V was trimmed by 6 bases and J by 2 bases, leaving 15 bases between them. The CDR3 is made up of 14 amino acids. Germline V gene sequence: CDR1 DFQATT, CDR2 SNEGSKA (reference sequence). CDR3 protein: CSATDPAATDTQYF. Written as DNA, the CDR3 is TGCAGTGCCACCGACCCAGCAGCCACAGATACGCAGTATTTT.

This clonotype was recorded only once. At one of its ends the junction is not consistent with the germline gene, which may arise from a read error. This sequence joins TRBV7-2 and TRBJ2-7; perhaps D is TRBD1 or TRBD2 (6 bases each). The CDR3 is made up of 13 amino acids. CDR1 and CDR2 (germline): SGHTA, FQGNSA. As DNA, the CDR3 is TGTGCCAGCAGCTTGGCACTCGGGGGCGAGCCGTACTTC. Amino acid sequence: CASSLALGGEPYF.

The chain combines TRBV28 with TRBJ2-2; D gene uncertain. Trimming removed 6 bases from V and 3 bases from J, with 11 bases in between. The germline CDR1 and CDR2 sequences are MDHEN and SYDVKM. The CDR3 is 14 amino acids. The CDR3 loop reads CASSLGRHTGELFF. The DNA for the CDR3 is TGTGCCAGCAGCCTCGGCCGACACACCGGGGAGCTGTTTTTT.

This clonotype was counted between two and nine times. This rearrangement joins TRBV3-1 to TRBJ2-7; no definite D call. This CDR3 spans 12 amino acids. V was trimmed by 3 bases and J by 4 bases, leaving 7 bases between them. In germline, CDR1 is LGHDT, CDR2 YNNKEL (reference sequence). CDR3 in amino acids: CASSHWDYEQYF. Written as DNA, the CDR3 is TGTGCCAGCAGCCACTGGGATTACGAGCAGTACTTC.

V and J are TRBV3-1 and TRBJ2-4, with D perhaps being TRBD1 or TRBD2 (5 bases each). CDR1 is LGHDT, CDR2 YNNKEL, per germline (reference sequence). The V gene lost 4 bases and the J gene lost 6 bases, with 7 bases spanning the gap. The CDR3 loop spans 12 amino acids. The DNA of the CDR3 is TGTGCCAGCAGCCCGGGGCGAAACATTCAGTACTTC. It translates to CASSPGRNIQYF.

V and J are TRBV9 and TRBJ2-5; 9 bases line up with TRBD1. From germline, CDR1 is SGDLS and CDR2 YYNGEE. The ends lost 3 bases at V and 2 bases at J; junction bases unmatched: 2. The CDR3 has 14 residues. The CDR3 DNA follows: TGTGCCAGCAGCGGGACAGGGGTACAAGAGACCCAGTACTTC. Translated: CASSGTGVQETQYF.

In its sample, this clonotype was seen a few times. V gene TRBV5-1 combines with J gene TRBJ2-5; 12 nucleotides agree with TRBD2. Germline V gene lookup returns CDR1 SGHRS and CDR2 YFSETQ. After removal of 5 bases from V and 4 bases from J, the junction contained 3 bases not matched to a gene. The CDR3 runs to 14 residues. In DNA, the CDR3 is TGCGCCAGCAGAGGACTAGCGGGATTAGAGACCCAGTACTTC. This gives the protein CASRGLAGLETQYF. Complete variable domain (other parts from reference TRBV5-1 and TRBJ2-5): KAGVTQTPRYLIKTRGQQVTLSCSPISGHRSVSWYQQTPGQGLQFLFEYFSETQRNKGNFPGRFSGRQFSNSRSEMNVSTLELGDSALYLCASRGLAGLETQYFGPGTRLLVL.

This chain uses TRBV7-2 with TRBJ2-7, with D possibly being TRBD1 (6 bases). V lost 2 bases and J 5 bases, leaving 10 bases between the germline ends. Germline CDR1 is SGHTA and CDR2 is FQGNSA. The CDR3 has 13 amino acids. CDR3 region: CASSLWGQNEQYF. The CDR3 nucleotides read TGTGCCAGCAGCTTATGGGGGCAGAACGAGCAGTACTTC.

This clonotype was seen a handful of times. This chain uses TRBV25-1 with TRBJ2-3; 8 bases match TRBD2. The CDR3 contains 12 residues. Germline V gene sequence: CDR1 MGHDK, CDR2 SYGVNS. J gave up 8 bases and V 3 bases, and 1 base lay outside the gene matches. The CDR3: CASSETSVTQYF. CDR3 sequence (DNA): TGTGCCAGCAGTGAGACTAGCGTTACGCAGTATTTT.

CDR3 region: CASSRHSNEKLFF. The CDR3 nucleotides are TGTGCCAGCAGTCGACATAGTAATGAAAAACTGTTTTTT. The gene calls are TRBV12-3 or TRBV12-4 and TRBJ1-4; no reliable D call. The CDR3 totals 13 residues. V lost 5 bases, J lost 4 bases, and 8 bases lay in between.

The sample holds a few counts of this clonotype. This chain's CDR3 is CASSPRQGQLNSPLHF. The CDR3 DNA follows: TGTGCCAGCAGCCCGAGGCAGGGCCAATTAAATTCACCCCTCCACTTT. V gene TRBV12-3 or TRBV12-4 combines with J gene TRBJ1-6; weak D call: TRBD1 (5 bases). Trimming removed 6 bases from V and 7 bases from J, with 19 bases in between. The CDR3 covers 16 residues.

The V and J genes are TRBV6-5 and TRBJ2-3, with 8 bases that match TRBD2. The CDR3 is 16 residues long. Germline trimming cut 0 bases from V and 4 bases from J; bases unmatched to any gene: 6. Germline V CDR1 and CDR2: MNHEY, SVGAGI. The CDR3 bases are TGTGCCAGCAGTTACTCACTAGCGGTCGGCCCAGATACGCAGTATTTT. Translating gives CASSYSLAVGPDTQYF.

This clonotype was counted many times. The J gene is TRBJ2-1, the V gene TRBV20-1; D not resolved. From germline, CDR1 is DFQATT and CDR2 SNEGSKA (reference sequence). Trimming removed 1 base at V and 3 bases at J, with 13 bases between. The CDR3 is made up of 15 amino acids. CDR3 bases: TGCAGTGCTAGAGCTGGCTCAACAATCTACAATGAGCAGTTCTTC. Translated, it gives CSARAGSTIYNEQFF.

This clonotype was seen ten or more times. The V call is TRBV7-2, the J call TRBJ1-5; no clear D. This CDR3 is 12 amino acids long. V was cut by 4 bases and J by 8 bases, with 9 bases left in between. Germline V gene lookup returns CDR1 SGHTA and CDR2 FQGNSA. The CDR3 loop reads CASSSDGEPQHF. The CDR3 coding sequence is TGTGCCAGCAGCTCCGATGGGGAGCCCCAGCATTTT. Full variable domain (missing parts from reference TRBV7-2 and TRBJ1-5): GAGVSQSPSNKVTEKGKDVELRCDPISGHTALYWYRQSLGQGLEFLIYFQGNSAPDKSGLPSDRFSAERTGGSVSTLTIQRTQQEDSAVYLCASSSDGEPQHFGDGTRLSIL.

This clonotype came up many times. The chain couples TRBV27 to TRBJ2-5; D unresolved. The CDR3 is made up of 14 amino acids. V gave up 2 bases and J gave up 5 bases, with 12 bases separating them. Germline V gene sequence: CDR1 MNHEY, CDR2 SMNVEV (reference sequence). The CDR3 region is CASSLRLGGETQYF. The DNA of the CDR3 is TGTGCCAGCAGTTTAAGGCTAGGTGGCGAGACCCAGTACTTC.

The rearrangement joins TRBV4-2 to TRBJ1-5; D might be TRBD1 (5 bases). The length of the CDR3 is 17 residues. Trimming removed 0 bases at V and 2 bases at J, with 14 bases between. The germline V gene has CDR1 LGHNA and CDR2 YNFKEQ. CDR3 DNA sequence: TGTGCCAGCAGCCAAGACCACTCGGGGGTCCGCAATCAGCCCCAGCATTTT. Amino acids: CASSQDHSGVRNQPQHF.

This clonotype was counted ten times or more. The chain joins TRBV7-9 to TRBJ2-3; D perhaps matches TRBD2 (6 bases). V lost 5 bases and J lost 2, with 11 bases in between. The CDR3 spans 14 residues. Germline assignment: CDR1 SEHNR and CDR2 FQNEAQ (reference sequence). The CDR3, as DNA: TGTGCCAGCAGCGGCGGGACTCTCACAGATACGCAGTATTTT. It yields the protein CASSGGTLTDTQYF.